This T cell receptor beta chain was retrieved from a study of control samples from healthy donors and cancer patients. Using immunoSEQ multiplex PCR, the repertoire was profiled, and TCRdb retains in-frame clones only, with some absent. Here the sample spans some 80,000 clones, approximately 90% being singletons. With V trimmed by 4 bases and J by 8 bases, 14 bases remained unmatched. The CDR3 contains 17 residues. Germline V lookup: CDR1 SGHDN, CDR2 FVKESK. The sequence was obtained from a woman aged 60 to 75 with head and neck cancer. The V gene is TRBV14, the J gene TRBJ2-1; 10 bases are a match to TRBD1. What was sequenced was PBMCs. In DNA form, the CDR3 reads TGTGCCAGCAGCCGTCGGGACAGGGGATCCTTTATCTATGAGCAGTTCTTC. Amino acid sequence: CASSRRDRGSFIYEQFF.